This T cell receptor (beta chain) was captured in a study of molecular identifiers for immune sequencing clone quantification. Libraries of bulk TCR were made by previously described methods (with listed TCR primers). MiXCR was run by TCRdb on the PCR reads, yielding one entry per CDR3 protein. Of over 600,000 distinct CDR3 sequences listed, just under 20% are singletons. This clonotype has ten or more counts. The CDR3 length is 15 residues. CDR1 is LNHDA, CDR2 SQIVND, per germline (reference sequence). Trimming removed 2 bases from V and 6 bases from J; junction bases left unmatched: 10. Libraries used roughly 18,000 to 1,000,000 sorted naive CD8 T cells and 10%, 30% or 50% RNA input.

Sequencing input: naive CD8+ T cells from blood, with Jurkat cell RNA spiked in. Subset specified: FACS-sorted CD8+CD4-CCR7+CD45RA+ naive T cells. The sequence derives from a human donor in good health. Some libraries in this study had Jurkat cell RNA spiked in. The V and J genes are TRBV19 and TRBJ2-7, with TRBD1 identical over 7 bases. CDR3 nucleotide sequence: TGTGCCAGTAGTATACCCGGGACAGTCCCCCTCGAGCAGTACTTC. This codes for CASSIPGTVPLEQYF.